A selection of T cell receptor beta chains follows, all from one sample in a study of vaccination effects on CD4 cells after COVID-19. Profiled with immunoSEQ multiplex PCR; TCRdb holds only in-frame clones, not every one. The sample holds around 63,000 clones, about 71% seen once. The antigens these receptors bind are not known. Sequenced material: CD4+ T cells from PBMCs cultured with HCoV-OC43 spike peptides, taken before COVID-19 vaccination. The receptor set was obtained from a human donor who received a COVID-19 vaccine. Each CDR3 is given with its conserved first and last residue. The D gene is left open where the match is weak. A row's size may be missing; if present it is once, few, many or a size class.

j_gene: TRBJ1-4; v_gene: TRBV29-1; d_gene: -; abundance: -; CDR3aa: CSVGAEKLFF; CDR3nt: TGCAGCGTTGGTGCAGAAAAACTGTTTTTT
j_gene: TRBJ1-1; v_gene: TRBV5-5; d_gene: TRBD1; abundance: -; CDR3aa: CASSAKQGAGTEAFF; CDR3nt: TGTGCCAGCAGCGCCAAACAGGGGGCAGGCACTGAAGCTTTCTTT
j_gene: TRBJ2-3; v_gene: TRBV28; d_gene: -; abundance: -; CDR3aa: CASSQIRDTQYF; CDR3nt: TGTGCCAGCAGCCAAATTAGAGATACGCAGTATTTT
j_gene: TRBJ1-4; v_gene: TRBV18; d_gene: -; abundance: -; CDR3aa: CASSPGAQGREKLFF; CDR3nt: TGTGCCAGCTCACCAGGGGCCCAGGGACGGGAAAAACTGTTTTTT
j_gene: TRBJ2-1; v_gene: TRBV7-7; d_gene: TRBD2; abundance: few; CDR3aa: CASSRGGLSGNEQFF; CDR3nt: TGTGCCAGCAGCCGCGGGGGGCTCTCGGGGAATGAGCAGTTCTTC
j_gene: TRBJ1-4; v_gene: TRBV6-6; d_gene: TRBD1; abundance: -; CDR3aa: CASKLDRTPTNEKLFF; CDR3nt: TGTGCCAGCAAATTGGACAGGACTCCAACTAATGAAAAACTGTTTTTT
j_gene: TRBJ1-1; v_gene: TRBV6-1; d_gene: -; abundance: -; CDR3aa: CASSEVYAEAFF; CDR3nt: TGTGCCAGCAGTGAAGTGTACGCTGAAGCTTTCTTT
j_gene: TRBJ1-1; v_gene: TRBV2; d_gene: TRBD1; abundance: -; CDR3aa: CAGTEQGRTEAFF; CDR3nt: TGTGCCGGGACAGAACAGGGTCGAACTGAAGCTTTCTTT
j_gene: TRBJ1-2; v_gene: TRBV7-8; d_gene: -; abundance: few; CDR3aa: CASSPNTGYRSGYTF; CDR3nt: TGTGCCAGCAGCCCGAATACCGGATACAGGAGTGGCTACACCTTC
j_gene: TRBJ2-3; v_gene: TRBV29-1; d_gene: TRBD2; abundance: -; CDR3aa: CSAATSGGGTDTQYF; CDR3nt: TGCAGCGCCGCGACTAGCGGGGGTGGCACAGATACGCAGTATTTT
j_gene: TRBJ2-2; v_gene: TRBV5-4; d_gene: -; abundance: -; CDR3aa: CASSGEDATGELFF; CDR3nt: TGTGCCAGCAGCGGGGAGGACGCAACCGGGGAGCTGTTTTTT
j_gene: TRBJ2-2; v_gene: TRBV9; d_gene: -; abundance: -; CDR3aa: CASSVAQSGELFF; CDR3nt: TGTGCCAGCAGCGTAGCTCAGTCCGGGGAGCTGTTTTTT
j_gene: TRBJ1-1; v_gene: TRBV7-2; d_gene: TRBD1; abundance: -; CDR3aa: CASSLRDRTGAFF; CDR3nt: TGTGCCAGCAGCTTAAGGGATCGGACAGGAGCTTTCTTT
j_gene: TRBJ1-6; v_gene: TRBV2; d_gene: TRBD1; abundance: -; CDR3aa: CASRANRGPNSPLHF; CDR3nt: TGTGCCAGCAGGGCAAACAGGGGGCCGAATTCACCCCTCCACTTT
j_gene: TRBJ2-5; v_gene: TRBV13; d_gene: -; abundance: -; CDR3aa: CASSFRSLSQETQYF; CDR3nt: TGTGCCAGCAGCTTTAGGAGCCTAAGCCAAGAGACCCAGTACTTC
j_gene: TRBJ2-6; v_gene: TRBV14; d_gene: TRBD1; abundance: -; CDR3aa: CASSQSGQGVANVLTF; CDR3nt: TGTGCCAGCAGCCAAAGTGGGCAGGGGGTGGCCAACGTCCTGACTTTC
j_gene: TRBJ1-5; v_gene: TRBV7-2; d_gene: -; abundance: -; CDR3aa: CASSRLINQPQHF; CDR3nt: TGTGCCAGCAGCCGACTAATCAATCAGCCCCAGCATTTT
j_gene: TRBJ1-6; v_gene: TRBV14; d_gene: -; abundance: -; CDR3aa: CASRHPEAGSSYNSPLHF; CDR3nt: TGTGCCAGCAGGCACCCCGAGGCAGGTAGCTCCTATAATTCACCCCTCCACTTT
j_gene: TRBJ2-3; v_gene: TRBV29-1; d_gene: TRBD2; abundance: -; CDR3aa: CSGLAGSDTQYF; CDR3nt: TGCTCCGGACTAGCGGGGTCGGATACGCAGTATTTT
j_gene: TRBJ2-5; v_gene: TRBV10-3; d_gene: -; abundance: -; CDR3aa: CAISGTVGETQYF; CDR3nt: TGTGCCATCAGTGGGACGGTAGGAGAGACCCAGTACTTC
j_gene: TRBJ2-1; v_gene: TRBV21-1; d_gene: -; abundance: -; CDR3aa: CASSKGSAGTSGSSYNEQFF; CDR3nt: TGTGCCAGCAGCAAAGGTTCCGCCGGGACTAGCGGCAGCTCCTACAATGAGCAGTTCTTC
j_gene: TRBJ2-3; v_gene: TRBV15; d_gene: -; abundance: -; CDR3aa: CATSRDWATSTDTQYF; CDR3nt: TGTGCCACCAGCAGAGATTGGGCTACTTCCACAGATACGCAGTATTTT
j_gene: TRBJ1-2; v_gene: TRBV30; d_gene: -; abundance: -; CDR3aa: CAWSVGSSGYGYTF; CDR3nt: TGTGCCTGGAGTGTGGGGTCGTCGGGCTATGGCTACACCTTC
j_gene: TRBJ2-3; v_gene: TRBV5-1; d_gene: -; abundance: -; CDR3aa: CASRTVVAGATDTQYF; CDR3nt: TGCGCCAGCAGGACTGTAGTTGCAGGAGCCACAGATACGCAGTATTTT
j_gene: TRBJ2-3; v_gene: TRBV7-3; d_gene: TRBD2; abundance: -; CDR3aa: CASSSGTSGGTDTQYF; CDR3nt: TGTGCCAGCAGCTCTGGGACTAGCGGGGGAACAGATACGCAGTATTTT
j_gene: TRBJ2-3; v_gene: TRBV2; d_gene: -; abundance: -; CDR3aa: CASSDRGPDTQYF; CDR3nt: TGTGCCAGCAGCGACCGAGGCCCGGATACGCAGTATTTT
j_gene: TRBJ2-5; v_gene: TRBV24-1; d_gene: TRBD2; abundance: -; CDR3aa: CATSEGTSGTETQYF; CDR3nt: TGTGCCACCAGTGAGGGGACTAGCGGAACGGAGACCCAGTACTTC
j_gene: TRBJ1-6; v_gene: TRBV5-1; d_gene: TRBD1; abundance: -; CDR3aa: CASSLGQGANSPLHF; CDR3nt: TGCGCCAGCAGCTTGGGACAGGGAGCAAATTCACCCCTCCACTTT
j_gene: TRBJ1-2; v_gene: TRBV28; d_gene: -; abundance: -; CDR3aa: CASTTPGGGIGYYGYTF; CDR3nt: TGTGCCAGCACCACTCCCGGGGGAGGGATCGGTTACTATGGCTACACCTTC
j_gene: TRBJ2-3; v_gene: TRBV6-5; d_gene: -; abundance: -; CDR3aa: CASSSGLKKFGDTQYF; CDR3nt: TGTGCCAGCAGTTCGGGACTTAAAAAGTTCGGGGATACGCAGTATTTT
j_gene: TRBJ1-5; v_gene: TRBV12-5; d_gene: -; abundance: few; CDR3aa: CASGQQEDQPQHF; CDR3nt: TGTGCTAGTGGTCAACAGGAGGATCAGCCCCAGCATTTT
j_gene: TRBJ2-5; v_gene: TRBV12-3/TRBV12-4; d_gene: -; abundance: -; CDR3aa: CASSISWSETQYF; CDR3nt: TGTGCCAGCAGTATTTCTTGGTCCGAGACCCAGTACTTC
j_gene: TRBJ2-2; v_gene: TRBV6-5; d_gene: TRBD1; abundance: -; CDR3aa: CASRWTGLGTGELFF; CDR3nt: TGTGCCAGCAGATGGACAGGGCTAGGGACCGGGGAGCTGTTTTTT
j_gene: TRBJ2-2; v_gene: TRBV21-1; d_gene: -; abundance: -; CDR3aa: CASSTPTGFLRPPDTGELFF; CDR3nt: TGTGCCAGCAGCACGCCCACGGGGTTTCTGAGACCTCCGGACACCGGGGAGCTGTTTTTT
j_gene: TRBJ2-6; v_gene: TRBV5-1; d_gene: TRBD2; abundance: -; CDR3aa: CASSGGLAGGSSGANVLTF; CDR3nt: TGCGCCAGCAGCGGCGGACTAGCGGGGGGTTCCTCTGGGGCCAACGTCCTGACTTTC
j_gene: TRBJ1-2; v_gene: TRBV12-5; d_gene: TRBD1; abundance: -; CDR3aa: CASATGEDYGYTF; CDR3nt: TGTGCTAGTGCGACAGGGGAGGACTATGGCTACACCTTC
j_gene: TRBJ1-1; v_gene: TRBV10-3; d_gene: -; abundance: -; CDR3aa: CAISAGQTTMNTEAFF; CDR3nt: TGTGCCATCAGTGCTGGACAGACAACCATGAACACTGAAGCTTTCTTT
j_gene: TRBJ2-1; v_gene: TRBV24-1; d_gene: -; abundance: -; CDR3aa: CATSDAGGDNEQFF; CDR3nt: TGTGCCACCAGTGATGCTGGGGGCGACAATGAGCAGTTCTTC
j_gene: TRBJ2-6; v_gene: TRBV14; d_gene: -; abundance: -; CDR3aa: CASSQIGQLSGANVLTF; CDR3nt: TGTGCCAGCAGCCAAATAGGACAACTCTCTGGGGCCAACGTCCTGACTTTC
j_gene: TRBJ1-5; v_gene: TRBV28; d_gene: -; abundance: -; CDR3aa: CASSPPAPYSNQPQHF; CDR3nt: TGTGCCAGCAGTCCGCCGGCCCCCTATAGCAATCAGCCCCAGCATTTT
j_gene: TRBJ1-2; v_gene: TRBV24-1; d_gene: TRBD1; abundance: once; CDR3aa: CATSDSSGTGSYGYTF; CDR3nt: TGTGCCACCAGTGATTCCTCCGGGACAGGAAGCTATGGCTACACCTTC
j_gene: TRBJ1-3; v_gene: TRBV7-2; d_gene: TRBD1; abundance: few; CDR3aa: CASSRGQGAGNTIYF; CDR3nt: TGTGCCAGCAGCCGCGGACAGGGTGCTGGAAACACCATATATTTT
j_gene: TRBJ1-1; v_gene: TRBV11-2; d_gene: -; abundance: -; CDR3aa: CAGGEGLNTEAFF; CDR3nt: TGTGCCGGTGGGGAGGGCCTGAACACTGAAGCTTTCTTT
j_gene: TRBJ2-5; v_gene: TRBV6-1; d_gene: -; abundance: -; CDR3aa: CASSEVVQPGRETQYF; CDR3nt: TGTGCCAGCAGTGAAGTAGTACAGCCGGGTAGAGAGACCCAGTACTTC
j_gene: TRBJ1-2; v_gene: TRBV18; d_gene: -; abundance: -; CDR3aa: CASSQLDKADGYTF; CDR3nt: TGTGCCAGCTCACAATTGGACAAGGCGGATGGCTACACCTTC
j_gene: TRBJ1-2; v_gene: TRBV6-5; d_gene: -; abundance: -; CDR3aa: CASRLSPVYGYTF; CDR3nt: TGTGCCAGCAGACTGTCACCTGTCTATGGCTACACCTTC
j_gene: TRBJ1-5; v_gene: TRBV15; d_gene: -; abundance: once; CDR3aa: CATSSRADASNQPQHF; CDR3nt: TGTGCCACCAGCAGTAGGGCAGATGCTAGCAATCAGCCCCAGCATTTT
j_gene: TRBJ1-1; v_gene: TRBV5-4; d_gene: TRBD1; abundance: -; CDR3aa: CASSSRTGENTEAFF; CDR3nt: TGTGCCAGCAGCTCCAGGACAGGGGAGAACACTGAAGCTTTCTTT
j_gene: TRBJ1-4; v_gene: TRBV7-2; d_gene: -; abundance: -; CDR3aa: CASSTTPGLGEKLFF; CDR3nt: TGTGCCAGCAGCACCACACCGGGGCTTGGTGAAAAACTGTTTTTT
j_gene: TRBJ2-3; v_gene: TRBV18; d_gene: -; abundance: -; CDR3aa: CASSPQQVSSTDTQYF; CDR3nt: TGTGCCAGCTCACCCCAACAGGTTTCTAGCACAGATACGCAGTATTTT
j_gene: TRBJ1-1; v_gene: TRBV20-1; d_gene: -; abundance: -; CDR3aa: CSVKRGDRAFF; CDR3nt: TGCAGTGTCAAGAGGGGGGATCGGGCTTTCTTT
j_gene: TRBJ1-1; v_gene: TRBV5-1; d_gene: -; abundance: -; CDR3aa: CASSTPAGTEAFF; CDR3nt: TGCGCCAGCAGCACCCCGGCGGGAACTGAAGCTTTCTTT
j_gene: TRBJ2-5; v_gene: TRBV7-2; d_gene: -; abundance: -; CDR3aa: CASSLTRGETQYF; CDR3nt: TGTGCCAGCAGCTTAACCAGGGGAGAGACCCAGTACTTC
j_gene: TRBJ1-5; v_gene: TRBV21-1; d_gene: -; abundance: -; CDR3aa: CASSKVGQSNQPQHF; CDR3nt: TGTGCCAGCAGCAAAGTAGGGCAGAGCAATCAGCCCCAGCATTTT
j_gene: TRBJ1-4; v_gene: TRBV7-2; d_gene: -; abundance: -; CDR3aa: CASSLYGGGATNEKLFF; CDR3nt: TGTGCCAGCAGCTTATATGGTGGGGGGGCAACTAATGAAAAACTGTTTTTT
j_gene: TRBJ1-5; v_gene: TRBV24-1; d_gene: -; abundance: -; CDR3aa: CATSDSGPSNQPQHF; CDR3nt: TGTGCCACCAGCGACTCAGGGCCTAGCAATCAGCCCCAGCATTTT